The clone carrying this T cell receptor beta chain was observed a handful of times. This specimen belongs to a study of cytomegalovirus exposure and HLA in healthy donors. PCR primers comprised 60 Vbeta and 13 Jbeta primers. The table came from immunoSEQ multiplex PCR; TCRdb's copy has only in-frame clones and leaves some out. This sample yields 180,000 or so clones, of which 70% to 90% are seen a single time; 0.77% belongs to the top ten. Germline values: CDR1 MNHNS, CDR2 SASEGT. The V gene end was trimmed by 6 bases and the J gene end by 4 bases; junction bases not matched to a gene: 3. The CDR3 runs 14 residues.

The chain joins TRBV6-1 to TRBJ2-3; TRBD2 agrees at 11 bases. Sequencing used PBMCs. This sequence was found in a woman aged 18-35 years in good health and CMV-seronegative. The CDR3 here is CASRLAGDADTQYF. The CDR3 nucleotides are TGTGCCAGCAGACTAGCGGGAGACGCAGATACGCAGTATTTT.